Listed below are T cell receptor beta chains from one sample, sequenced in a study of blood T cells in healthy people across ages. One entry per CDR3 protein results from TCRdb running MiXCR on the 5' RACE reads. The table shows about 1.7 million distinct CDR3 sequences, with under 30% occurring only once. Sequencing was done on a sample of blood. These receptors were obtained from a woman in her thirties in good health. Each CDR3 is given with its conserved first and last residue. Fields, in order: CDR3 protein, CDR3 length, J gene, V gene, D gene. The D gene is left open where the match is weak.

CDR3aa: CARSGGTEQYF
len: 11
j_gene: TRBJ2-7
v_gene: TRBV7-2
d_gene: TRBD2

CDR3aa: CASSIRTDGNQPQHF
len: 15
j_gene: TRBJ1-5
v_gene: TRBV19
d_gene: .

CDR3aa: CASSLSPGGLYNEQYF
len: 16
j_gene: .
v_gene: TRBV7-2
d_gene: .

CDR3aa: CASPDRGEETQYF
len: 13
j_gene: TRBJ2-5
v_gene: TRBV18
d_gene: TRBD1

CDR3aa: CASSHPGRDRYNEQFF
len: 16
j_gene: TRBJ2-1
v_gene: TRBV4-1
d_gene: TRBD1

CDR3aa: CSAQMGLAGGNEQFF
len: 15
j_gene: TRBJ2-1
v_gene: TRBV20-1
d_gene: TRBD2

CDR3aa: CSVDPQGIYGYTF
len: 13
j_gene: TRBJ1-2
v_gene: TRBV29-1
d_gene: .

CDR3aa: CASAQDSYSNQPQHF
len: 15
j_gene: TRBJ1-5
v_gene: TRBV6-6
d_gene: .

CDR3aa: CASSQVQGEQYF
len: 12
j_gene: TRBJ2-7
v_gene: TRBV3-1
d_gene: .

CDR3aa: CASSLEGLRGTEAFF
len: 15
j_gene: TRBJ1-1
v_gene: TRBV7-9
d_gene: .

CDR3aa: CATSDYDGSAYGYTF
len: 15
j_gene: TRBJ1-2
v_gene: TRBV24-1
d_gene: .

CDR3aa: CASLGLLHISSREQYF
len: 16
j_gene: TRBJ2-7
v_gene: TRBV25-1
d_gene: .

CDR3aa: CASSMMEGIYGYTF
len: 14
j_gene: TRBJ1-2
v_gene: TRBV19
d_gene: .

CDR3aa: CAISSLQSSTDTQYF
len: 15
j_gene: TRBJ2-3
v_gene: TRBV10-3
d_gene: .

CDR3aa: CSGFNTGGNGYTF
len: 13
j_gene: TRBJ1-2
v_gene: TRBV29-1
d_gene: TRBD1

CDR3aa: CASSEAIHQPQHF
len: 13
j_gene: TRBJ1-5
v_gene: TRBV6-1
d_gene: .

CDR3aa: CASSVWTGGHYEQYF
len: 15
j_gene: TRBJ2-7
v_gene: TRBV5-6
d_gene: TRBD1

CDR3aa: CASTSVPVHNEQFF
len: 14
j_gene: TRBJ2-1
v_gene: TRBV28
d_gene: .

CDR3aa: CASSNPKWGDYNEQFF
len: 16
j_gene: TRBJ2-1
v_gene: TRBV21-1
d_gene: .

CDR3aa: CASSLGTDQGQPQHF
len: 15
j_gene: TRBJ1-5
v_gene: TRBV5-1
d_gene: .

CDR3aa: CASSFDGPDTQYF
len: 13
j_gene: TRBJ2-3
v_gene: TRBV7-9
d_gene: .

CDR3aa: CASSLGSVTQYF
len: 12
j_gene: TRBJ2-3
v_gene: TRBV11-2
d_gene: .

CDR3aa: CSARAPRHEQYF
len: 12
j_gene: TRBJ2-7
v_gene: TRBV20-1
d_gene: .

CDR3aa: CSVERVGRYEQYF
len: 13
j_gene: TRBJ2-7
v_gene: TRBV29-1
d_gene: .

CDR3aa: CSVIPLGGSSYNEQFF
len: 16
j_gene: TRBJ2-1
v_gene: TRBV29-1
d_gene: TRBD2

CDR3aa: CASSQEAGGPKGEQFF
len: 16
j_gene: TRBJ2-1
v_gene: TRBV4-1
d_gene: TRBD2

CDR3aa: CASSLWLPGQGAGEQYF
len: 17
j_gene: TRBJ2-7
v_gene: TRBV7-2
d_gene: TRBD1

CDR3aa: CASSYTTSGGANEQFF
len: 16
j_gene: TRBJ2-1
v_gene: TRBV6-5
d_gene: TRBD2

CDR3aa: CASDGPGTGDGYTF
len: 14
j_gene: TRBJ1-2
v_gene: TRBV12-5
d_gene: TRBD1

CDR3aa: CASSRIRTAYGYTF
len: 14
j_gene: TRBJ1-2
v_gene: TRBV7-2
d_gene: .

CDR3aa: CASRTSAGELFF
len: 12
j_gene: TRBJ2-2
v_gene: TRBV6-2/TRBV6-3
d_gene: TRBD2

CDR3aa: CASSAPSGGALRFF
len: 14
j_gene: TRBJ2-1
v_gene: TRBV9
d_gene: TRBD2

CDR3aa: CASSPTPVRGEKLFF
len: 15
j_gene: TRBJ1-4
v_gene: TRBV4-3
d_gene: .

CDR3aa: CASSVALSGAQETQYF
len: 16
j_gene: TRBJ2-5
v_gene: TRBV4-1
d_gene: TRBD2

CDR3aa: CASSVGLGGPKLGSYNEQFF
len: 20
j_gene: TRBJ2-1
v_gene: TRBV9
d_gene: .

CDR3aa: CASSSTPDSSNQPQHF
len: 16
j_gene: TRBJ1-5
v_gene: TRBV28
d_gene: .

CDR3aa: CASRPPGTYGNTIYF
len: 15
j_gene: TRBJ1-3
v_gene: TRBV12-3/TRBV12-4
d_gene: .

CDR3aa: CSARAGDYEQYF
len: 12
j_gene: TRBJ2-7
v_gene: TRBV20-1
d_gene: .

CDR3aa: CASSSQGPVPNEQFF
len: 15
j_gene: TRBJ2-1
v_gene: TRBV6-6
d_gene: .

CDR3aa: CASRQGALQPQHF
len: 13
j_gene: TRBJ1-5
v_gene: TRBV10-1
d_gene: TRBD1

CDR3aa: CASSQATRVGEQFF
len: 14
j_gene: TRBJ2-1
v_gene: TRBV12-3/TRBV12-4
d_gene: .

CDR3aa: CASSVAGGPIGELFF
len: 15
j_gene: TRBJ2-2
v_gene: TRBV7-9
d_gene: TRBD2

CDR3aa: CTTSRASRASSYEQYF
len: 16
j_gene: TRBJ2-7
v_gene: TRBV15
d_gene: .

CDR3aa: CASSQGRGGGNGYTF
len: 15
j_gene: TRBJ1-2
v_gene: TRBV3-1
d_gene: TRBD1

CDR3aa: CASSAEYGYSNQPQHF
len: 16
j_gene: TRBJ1-5
v_gene: TRBV7-2
d_gene: .

CDR3aa: CASSAGPQETDEQYF
len: 15
j_gene: TRBJ2-7
v_gene: TRBV18
d_gene: .

CDR3aa: CASSFLMSDTQYF
len: 13
j_gene: TRBJ2-3
v_gene: TRBV12-3/TRBV12-4
d_gene: .

CDR3aa: CASSQASGALFGEQYF
len: 16
j_gene: TRBJ2-7
v_gene: TRBV7-2
d_gene: .

CDR3aa: CASSESGKGAGETQYF
len: 16
j_gene: TRBJ2-5
v_gene: TRBV10-1
d_gene: .

CDR3aa: CASSLGVIGNEQFF
len: 14
j_gene: TRBJ2-1
v_gene: TRBV12-3/TRBV12-4
d_gene: .